This T cell receptor beta chain was identified during a study of technical replicates of blood from a few donors. Libraries were prepared by immunoSEQ multiplex PCR; TCRdb keeps only in-frame clonotypes and omits some of them. In the table there are over 65,000 clones, about 94% of which are singletons. V was pared by 0 bases and J by 2 bases, with 13 bases between. This CDR3 is built from 16 residues. The V gene's germline CDR1 is SEHNR and CDR2 FQNEAQ (reference sequence). The specimen sequenced was T cells isolated from PBMCs. This receptor was identified in a human donor in good health. The gene calls are TRBV7-9 and TRBJ1-2; D call uncertain. The CDR3 DNA reads TGTGCCAGCAGCTTAGCAGGGCCTAGAGGGAACTATGGCTACACCTTC. This encodes CASSLAGPRGNYGYTF.